The rows below give T cell receptor beta chains drawn from one sample of a study of beta chain features in type 1 diabetes. Profiling relied on immunoSEQ multiplex PCR, and the TCRdb table lists in-frame clones only, not all of them. Of about 47,000 clones listed, just under 45% are singletons. Sequenced input: stem cell memory CD4+ T cells from blood. Receptors were obtained from a young man with type 1 diabetes. Both conserved end residues are part of each CDR3. The size entry is marked missing in some rows and otherwise reads once, few, many or a size class.

few,TRBV5-6,CASSGGAAYEQYF
few,TRBV28,CASRSDRYQPQHF
NA,TRBV19,CASSKGRENTEAFF
NA,TRBV4-2,CASSQNRGTSGNTIYF
few,TRBV7-9,CASSFPQGANTEAFF
NA,TRBV9,CASSVTGTGDLATDTQYF
NA,TRBV7-3,CASSQNGELEADTQYF
once,TRBV18,CASSPDRVYEQYF
NA,TRBV7-2,CASSSGLVQPGELFF
few,TRBV6-1,CASSPYRGDGYTF
NA,TRBV6-1,CASRGTSYEQYF
NA,TRBV29-1,CSVEDGSQGTGYTF
NA,TRBV30,CAFHVGGRPVNTEAFF
NA,TRBV11-2,CASSLGTAVYEQYF
NA,TRBV13,CASSFQPGTGGEQFF
NA,TRBV7-9,CASTPRGRGAEAFF
once,TRBV19,CASSAGQVLPSSTDTQYF
few,TRBV21-1,CAHGRGGDEQFF
NA,TRBV7-9,CASSQGFGTNEKLFF
NA,TRBV6-5,CASSTTTGREETQYF
NA,TRBV5-1,CASSGAGTDTQYF
NA,TRBV9,CASSARTDGYTF
NA,TRBV5-1,CASSLAPDFTEAFF
NA,TRBV6-5,CASSYSVLAGVYEQYF
few,TRBV7-9,CASSPDINYGYTF
NA,TRBV29-1,CSVDPRQGYGYTF
NA,TRBV5-1,CASSLGFGGTEAFF
few,TRBV28,CASSSRNEQFF
few,TRBV10-3,CAISESQGPYEQYF
NA,TRBV18,CASSRGQGGETQYF
NA,TRBV30,CAWRQGFSSEAFF
few,TRBV11-3,CASSLGSSPYNEQFF
few,TRBV9,CASSLGPEADYGYTF
NA,TRBV30,CAWGIDTQRGTDTQYF
few,TRBV21-1,CASSKEVKGDETQYF
once,TRBV4-1,CASSHVGNTEAFF
NA,TRBV7-9,CASSLVAGGAFF
NA,TRBV18,CASSPQGALRATEAFF
NA,TRBV5-4,CASSLTTQEAQYF
few,TRBV6-6,CASRRDRNTEAFF
NA,TRBV28,CATSSFSGANVLTF
NA,TRBV5-4,CASSFGLALNTGELFF
NA,TRBV18,CASSLGGQGAQPQHF
NA,TRBV5-1,CASSDQGKETQYF